This TCR beta chain was captured in a study of T cell changes during pregnancy in multiple sclerosis. The CDR3 contains 16 residues. Trimming at V came to 4 bases and at J to 2 bases, leaving 8 bases not matched to a gene. Germline V CDR1 and CDR2: MGHRA, YSYEKL. Profiled with immunoSEQ multiplex PCR; TCRdb holds only in-frame clones, not every one. The data hold about 69,000 clones, with approximately 90% observed a single time. The sequence was obtained from a female donor with multiple sclerosis, enrolled in a pregnancy study. The chain uses TRBV4-1 and TRBJ2-5, with TRBD2 matching over 9 bases. The source was peripheral blood, collected in the third trimester of pregnancy. The CDR3 region has the DNA TGCGCCAGCAGCCCAACCGGGACTAGCCTTCAAGAGACCCAGTACTTC. Translated: CASSPTGTSLQETQYF.